These 32 T cell receptor beta chains were sequenced from one sample in a study of cytomegalovirus exposure and HLA in healthy donors listed by TCRdb under 2017. The library was built by means of the immunoSEQ multiplex PCR assay. For the multiplex PCR, a mixture combining 60 forward primers for TCR Vbeta segments and 13 reverse primers for TCR Jbeta segments was used. TCRdb mirrors the immuneACCESS table, restricted to in-frame sequences. Some clones are absent from its copies; in checked studies, under half trace to an unresolved V gene, and the reason for the others is unknown. The sample data list about 230,000 clones, and around 78% of these were observed just once. The ten largest clonotypes hold approximately 0.49% of the sample. Sequencing was carried out using PBMCs. All receptors derive from a boy aged 10-17 years in good health and CMV-seronegative.

The chain combines TRBV29-1 with TRBJ1-2, with D hard to call. Germline CDR1 SQVTM, CDR2 ANQGSEA. The CDR3 totals 14 residues. Trimming took 4 bases from V and 2 from J, leaving 14 bases between them. This chain's CDR3 is CSVGHPGINYGYTF. CDR3 nucleotide sequence: TGCAGCGTTGGCCACCCCGGGATCAACTATGGCTACACCTTC.

V gene TRBV6-5 combines with J gene TRBJ1-2; D unclear. V lost 0 bases to trimming and J lost 7 bases, with 6 bases between them. The CDR3 is 12 amino acids. The germline CDR1 and CDR2 sequences are MNHEY and SVGAGI. The CDR3 loop is CASSYSTGGYTF. In DNA form, the CDR3 reads TGTGCCAGCAGTTACTCAACGGGTGGCTACACCTTC.

Worth noting for this clone: The germline gene is not matched at one end of the junction; a read error may be the cause. This chain links TRBV7-9 with TRBJ1-1; possible D gene TRBD1, 6 bases. Germline V gene data show CDR1 as SEHNR and CDR2 as FQNEAQ (reference sequence). The CDR3 totals 16 residues. The CDR3 coding sequence is TGTTCCAGCAGTCATGGCGTTGGGGGCGAAAGCACTGAAGCTTTCTTT. This translates into CSSSHGVGGESTEAFF. Using reference TRBV7-9 and TRBJ1-1 for the parts outside the CDR3, the full variable domain is DTGVSQNPRHKITKRGQNVTFRCDPISEHNRLYWYRQTLGQGPEFLTYFQNEAQLEKSRLLSDRFSAERPKGSFSTLEIQRTEQGDSAMYLCSSSHGVGGESTEAFFGQGTRLTVV.

The chain recombines TRBV6-5 with TRBJ1-1; the D gene is possibly TRBD1 (5 bases). Trimming took off 4 bases at V and 6 bases at J, with 18 bases between the two ends. The CDR3 length is 15 residues. Per the germline V gene, CDR1 is MNHEY and CDR2 is SVGAGI. CDR3 nucleotide sequence: TGTGCCAGCAGTTCCGAACAGGCGGCGGACGCTGAAGCTTTCTTT. It is translated as CASSSEQAADAEAFF.

This chain joins TRBV7-2 and TRBJ1-1; the match to TRBD1 covers 7 bases. Per germline, CDR1 SGHTA and CDR2 FQGNSA. Losses at the gene ends were 1 base for V and 1 base for J; bases not matched to a gene: 0. CDR3 size: 14 residues. The CDR3 bases are TGTGCCAGCAGCTTAGACAGGGGGAACACTGAAGCTTTCTTT. Amino acid sequence: CASSLDRGNTEAFF.

This chain joins TRBV19 and TRBJ1-4, with D hard to call. The CDR3 runs to 14 residues. CDR1 and CDR2 (germline): LNHDA, SQIVND (reference sequence). The V end lost 5 bases, the J end lost 1 base, and 8 bases lay between the germline ends. The CDR3 DNA is TGTGCCAGTAGTTCCCCACAAACTAATGAAAAACTGTTTTTT. This codes for CASSSPQTNEKLFF.

The chain employs TRBV27 and TRBJ2-3; the D gene is possibly TRBD1 (6 bases). The ends were cut back, 6 bases at V and 6 bases at J, with 19 bases in the middle. This CDR3 has 15 amino acids. The germline V gene encodes CDR1 MNHEY and CDR2 SMNVEV (reference sequence). The CDR3 reads CASSRTGFQGDTQYF. DNA for the CDR3: TGTGCCAGCAGCCGAACAGGGTTTCAAGGGGATACGCAGTATTTT.

The chain recombines TRBV7-3 with TRBJ2-2; unclear D gene. The CDR3 extends over 14 amino acids. The germline V gene encodes CDR1 SGHTA and CDR2 FQGTGA. Trimming pared 1 base from V and 8 bases from J, leaving 11 bases between. CDR3 bases: TGTGCCAGCAGCTTAATCCCCACCCAGGGGGAGCTGTTTTTT. It encodes CASSLIPTQGELFF. The whole variable domain, remainder taken from reference TRBV7-3 and TRBJ2-2, is GAGVSQTPSNKVTEKGKYVELRCDPISGHTALYWYRQSLGQGPEFLIYFQGTGAADDSGLPNDRFFAVRPEGSVSTLKIQRTERGDSAVYLCASSLIPTQGELFFGEGSRLTVL.

This clone appeared a single time. The chain combines TRBV2 with TRBJ1-4; D is uncertain. The germline CDR1 and CDR2 sequences are SNHLY and FYNNEI. The germline V and J ends were trimmed by 5 bases and 10 bases, with 20 bases remaining between them. The CDR3 has 15 residues. CDR3 sequence (DNA): TGTGCCAGCAGTATAAGACTAACTCCGACCGGAAAACTGTTTTTT. Translated: CASSIRLTPTGKLFF.

The V call is TRBV11-3, the J call TRBJ1-2; TRBD1 agrees at 9 bases. Germline trimming cut 5 bases from V and 7 bases from J; bases unmatched to any gene: 2. The CDR3 sequence is 12 residues long. Germline CDR1 SGHNT, CDR2 YENEEA. The CDR3 sequence: CASSLTGGGYTF. The CDR3 bases are TGTGCCAGCAGCCTGACAGGGGGTGGCTACACCTTC.

The J gene is TRBJ2-5, the V gene TRBV18, with 9 positions matching TRBD1. J lost 3 bases, V lost 4 bases, and 6 bases had no gene match. The CDR3 covers 15 residues. Looked up from germline, CDR1 is KGHSH and CDR2 is LQKENI. The CDR3 region is CASSRGQGLEETQYF. The CDR3 DNA reads as TGTGCCAGCTCACGGGGACAGGGATTAGAAGAGACCCAGTACTTC.

CDR3 protein: CASLTAYEQYF. CDR3 nucleotides: TGTGCCAGCTTGACAGCCTACGAGCAGTACTTC. The chain uses TRBV2 and TRBJ2-7; maybe TRBD1 (5 bases). The CDR3 length is 11 residues. V lost 8 bases to trimming and J lost 2 bases, with 7 bases between them. CDR1 is SNHLY, CDR2 FYNNEI, per germline.

J is TRBJ2-5 and V is TRBV30; no clear D. The tail of the sequence fits TRBJ2-7 better, so the J call may be wrong. CDR1 and CDR2 (germline): GTSNPN, SVGIG (reference sequence). The CDR3 consists of 11 residues. CDR3 nucleotides: TGTGCCTGCTACGTCTCCTACGAGCAGTACTTC. Its translation: CACYVSYEQYF.

The chain joins TRBV5-6 to TRBJ2-7, with TRBD2 matching 10 bases. The length of the CDR3 is 17 residues. Germline V gene sequence: CDR1 SGHDT, CDR2 YYEEEE. The J segment lost 3 bases and the V segment lost 5 bases, leaving 14 bases of the junction unmatched. The CDR3 region has the DNA TGTGCCAGCAGTTCCGGGACTAGCGACCTCCAATTCTACGAGCAGTACTTC. Translating it yields CASSSGTSDLQFYEQYF.

Notes on this clone: Other DNA sequences from this sample encode an identical CDR3 as well. This chain links TRBV2 with TRBJ1-5; no clear D. Germline-derived CDR1 and CDR2 are SNHLY and FYNNEI. The CDR3 consists of 13 residues. With 6 bases removed from V and 0 bases from J, the gap between germline ends came to 6 bases. In DNA form, the CDR3 reads TGTGCCAGCAGCTTATATAGCAATCAGCCCCAGCATTTT. It is translated as CASSLYSNQPQHF.

CDR3 DNA sequence: TGTGCCAGCAGCCCCCGAATGCCTAGCGGGGGTAATGAGCAGTTCTTC. Its protein product is CASSPRMPSGGNEQFF. The chain is built from TRBV9 and TRBJ2-1; 10 positions match TRBD2. Unmatched junction bases numbered 11, after V lost 4 bases and J lost 7 bases. The CDR3 totals 16 residues. CDR1 and CDR2 (germline): SGDLS, YYNGEE.

The chain carries TRBV5-1 and TRBJ1-1; D might be TRBD1 (6 bases). CDR1 is SGHRS, CDR2 YFSETQ, per germline. The CDR3 length is 13 residues. The V end lost 5 bases, the J end lost 6 bases, and 14 bases lay between the germline ends. In DNA form, the CDR3 reads TGCGCCAGCAGAGAAGCAGGGGTCTCTGAAGCTTTCTTT. It codes for CASREAGVSEAFF.

In this sample, this clone turned up a few times. J is TRBJ1-6 and V is TRBV7-9; D unresolved. Between the trimmed V and J ends, which lost 5 bases and 7 bases, there was a span of 9 bases. The CDR3 is 13 residues long. Germline loops: CDR1 SEHNR, CDR2 FQNEAQ (reference sequence). CDR3 in amino acids: CASSPAVNSPLHF. The CDR3 DNA reads as TGTGCCAGCAGCCCCGCAGTCAATTCACCCCTCCACTTT.

The chain uses TRBV2 and TRBJ1-1; the D is unclear. The CDR3 loop spans 14 amino acids. The V end lost 0 bases, the J end lost 10 bases, and 15 bases lay between the germline ends. Per germline, CDR1 SNHLY and CDR2 FYNNEI. In nucleotides, the CDR3 is TGTGCCAGCAGTGAAGCGCGGGCCTTGCGCGGAGCTTTCTTT. It specifies CASSEARALRGAFF.

The rearrangement links TRBV30 to TRBJ1-5, with D hard to call. The CDR3 loop spans 14 amino acids. V was cut by 1 base and J by 5 bases, with 12 bases left in between. Germline values: CDR1 GTSNPN, CDR2 SVGIG (reference sequence). The DNA for the CDR3 is TGTGCCTGGAGTGGGTTAACTGCACATCAGCCCCAGCATTTT. It translates to CAWSGLTAHQPQHF.

This chain uses TRBV5-1 with TRBJ2-5, with D tentatively TRBD1 (5 bases). CDR1 is SGHRS and CDR2 is YFSETQ in the germline V gene. The CDR3 totals 16 residues. V was cut by 0 bases and J by 1 base, with 13 bases left in between. CDR3 nucleotides: TGCGCCAGCAGCTTGGGCCGCGGACAAAGCCAAGAGACCCAGTACTTC. Protein: CASSLGRGQSQETQYF.

The V and J genes are TRBV7-8 and TRBJ2-2, with D perhaps TRBD2 (6 bases). Germline CDR1 reads SGHVS; CDR2 reads FQNEAQ. The CDR3 loop spans 15 amino acids. V was trimmed by 5 bases and J by 5 bases, leaving 15 bases between them. CDR3 nucleotide sequence: TGTGCCAGCAGCGTCCGGGACTTGACTACCGGGGAGCTGTTTTTT. Amino acid sequence: CASSVRDLTTGELFF. Together with reference TRBV7-8 and TRBJ2-2, the CDR3 gives the full variable domain: GAGVSQSPRYKVAKRGQDVALRCDPISGHVSLFWYQQALGQGPEFLTYFQNEAQLDKSGLPSDRFFAERPEGSVSTLKIQRTQQEDSAVYLCASSVRDLTTGELFFGEGSRLTVL.

J is TRBJ1-3 and V is TRBV5-8, with 9 bases aligning to TRBD1. CDR1 is SGHTS, CDR2 YDEGEE, per germline. The CDR3 extends over 17 amino acids. The junction had 13 bases not matched to a gene; V was cut back by 5 bases and J by 4 bases. The CDR3 is CASSDHRGLITGNTIYF. Here the CDR3 DNA reads TGTGCCAGCAGTGACCACAGGGGGCTAATAACAGGAAACACCATATATTTT.

CDR3 sequence (DNA): TGTGCCAGCAGTGATCCCAGGGTTGGTGAAAAACTGTTTTTT. Its translation is CASSDPRVGEKLFF. This rearrangement joins TRBV6-1 to TRBJ1-4, with a tentative D call TRBD1 (5 bases). CDR3 length: 14 residues. V was pared by 3 bases and J by 7 bases, with 12 bases between. Germline V gene lookup returns CDR1 MNHNS and CDR2 SASEGT.

This chain uses TRBV4-2 with TRBJ2-3, with D tentatively TRBD2 (6 bases). This CDR3 contains 18 residues. Looked up from germline, CDR1 is LGHNA and CDR2 is YNFKEQ. V lost 3 bases to trimming and J lost 4 bases, with 23 bases between them. The CDR3 protein is CASSQTMGSGLLADTQYF. CDR3 DNA sequence: TGTGCCAGCAGCCAGACCATGGGTTCGGGACTGCTCGCAGATACGCAGTATTTT.

The rearrangement uses TRBV11-3 and TRBJ2-1; weak D call: TRBD1 (6 bases). The V gene's germline CDR1 is SGHNT and CDR2 YENEEA. The CDR3 is made up of 13 amino acids. V was pared by 2 bases and J by 9 bases, with 11 bases between. The CDR3 region is CASSLSGTSEQFF. The CDR3, as DNA: TGTGCCAGCAGCTTATCAGGGACAAGTGAGCAGTTCTTC.

This sequence joins TRBV30 and TRBJ2-7; 10 bases are a match to TRBD1. The CDR3 sequence is 12 residues long. Per germline, CDR1 GTSNPN and CDR2 SVGIG (reference sequence). After removal of 8 bases from V and 0 bases from J, the junction contained 1 base not matched to a gene. In DNA, the CDR3 is TGTGCCGGGACAGGGGCCTCCTACGAGCAGTACTTC. This sequence encodes CAGTGASYEQYF.

V gene TRBV30 combines with J gene TRBJ2-5; D is possibly TRBD1 (5 bases). TRBJ2-7 explains the end of the DNA better; the J call may be wrong. CDR3 size: 14 residues. CDR1 is GTSNPN and CDR2 is SVGIG in the germline V gene (reference sequence). CDR3 in DNA: TGTGCCTGGAGTGTAAAGGGGATCTCCTACGAGCAGTACTTC. Translated, it gives CAWSVKGISYEQYF.

The V and J genes are TRBV5-1 and TRBJ1-2, with 9 bases lining up with TRBD1. V was pared by 4 bases and J by 3 bases, with 7 bases of the junction left unmatched. In germline, CDR1 is SGHRS, CDR2 YFSETQ. This CDR3 is 15 amino acids long. As DNA, the CDR3 is TGCGCCAGCAGCCGTGACAGGGGGGCCCACTATGGCTACACCTTC. Amino acids: CASSRDRGAHYGYTF.

A note on this clone: This same CDR3 is encoded by further DNA sequences in the sample. The chain has TRBV19 and TRBJ2-2; 10 nucleotides align to TRBD1. V lost 6 bases, J lost 8 bases, and 12 bases stayed unmatched. This CDR3 is 16 amino acids long. CDR1 LNHDA and CDR2 SQIVND come from the germline V gene (reference sequence). The CDR3 nucleotides are TGTGCCAGTAGCACCGAGCCGGGACAGGGGTCTGGGGAGCTGTTTTTT. Its protein product is CASSTEPGQGSGELFF.

The V and J genes are TRBV6-5 and TRBJ2-1; TRBD1 is a possible D gene (5 bases). This CDR3 region has 15 residues. Trimming took 6 bases from V and 0 from J, leaving 12 bases between them. CDR1 and CDR2 (germline): MNHEY, SVGAGI. As DNA, the CDR3 is TGTGCCAGCAGATCAGACAGAGACTCCTACAATGAGCAGTTCTTC. Amino acid sequence: CASRSDRDSYNEQFF.

The chain carries TRBV18 and TRBJ2-2, with D perhaps matching TRBD1 (5 bases). Between the trimmed V and J ends, which lost 3 bases and 3 bases, there was a span of 11 bases. CDR1 and CDR2 from the germline V gene are KGHSH and LQKENI. This CDR3 is 15 amino acids long. CDR3 protein: CASSPQQGDTGELFF. The CDR3 DNA reads as TGTGCCAGCTCACCGCAGCAGGGTGACACCGGGGAGCTGTTTTTT.